This T cell receptor (beta chain) originates from a study of blood T cells in healthy people across ages. Overall study findings and caveats: While age rose, TCR beta diversity per million T cells dropped in a roughly linear way.

PCR was performed a second time for about 7 to 12 cycles using a sample-barcoded 5' primer and a J-beta primer mix. Each cDNA molecule, via a template-switch adaptor with 12 random nucleotides, was tagged. One entry per CDR3 protein, called by TCRdb with MiXCR from the 5' RACE reads. The sample lists 750,000 to 850,000 distinct CDR3 sequences; 25% were seen once. There are 14 residues in the CDR3. Germline loops: CDR1 SGHTA, CDR2 FQGNSA. This clonotype was counted once. What it binds is not known. Its ends do not fully match the called genes, so a read error is possible. Separately, the same data were catalogued under a study of T cells of mothers and their children.

The sequenced sample consisted of blood. The V call is TRBV7-2, the J call TRBJ2-1, with D tentatively TRBD2 (6 bases). This TCR derives from a boy aged 5-17 years in good health. The CDR3 DNA reads TGTGCCAGCAGCTTAGTGCCGGACTACAGTGAGCAGTTCTTC. Translation gives CASSLVPDYSEQFF.